The 12 T cell receptor beta chains below were found in one sample sequenced in a study of blood T cell repertoires in COVID-19. TCRdb's table, derived via immunoSEQ multiplex PCR, lists solely in-frame clones and lacks some. This repertoire shows some 43,000 clones, roughly 89% found once; its top ten account for 15% to 19%. Input material: peripheral blood. The receptor source for this set is a man aged 55 to 70 with active COVID-19.

This chain links TRBV14 with TRBJ2-1, with D unresolved. The CDR3 loop spans 13 amino acids. V gave up 4 bases and J gave up 4 bases, with 8 bases separating them. The V gene's germline CDR1 is SGHDN and CDR2 FVKESK. DNA for the CDR3: TGTGCCAGCAGCCGCACCAGTTACAATGAGCAGTTCTTC. Its protein product is CASSRTSYNEQFF. The whole variable domain, filled in from reference TRBV14 and TRBJ2-1, reads EAGVTQFPSHSVIEKGQTVTLRCDPISGHDNLYWYRRVMGKEIKFLLHFVKESKQDESGMPNNRFLAERTGGTYSTLKVQPAELEDSGVYFCASSRTSYNEQFFGPGTRLTVL.

The CDR3 sequence: CASSMGTSVKADTQYF. CDR3 bases: TGTGCCAGCAGCATGGGGACTAGCGTTAAGGCAGATACGCAGTATTTT. The genes are TRBV9 and TRBJ2-3, with TRBD2 identical over 10 bases. CDR1 SGDLS and CDR2 YYNGEE come from the germline V gene. V lost 4 bases and J lost 4; bases outside the gene matches: 9. This CDR3 has 16 amino acids. The full variable domain, rest sourced from reference TRBV9 and TRBJ2-3, is DSGVTQTPKHLITATGQRVTLRCSPRSGDLSVYWYQQSLDQGLQFLIQYYNGEERAKGNILERFSAQQFPDLHSELNLSSLELGDSALYFCASSMGTSVKADTQYFGPGTRLTVL.

V gene TRBV7-8 combines with J gene TRBJ2-7; 9 positions match TRBD1. The CDR3 is 15 residues long. Germline-derived CDR1 and CDR2 are SGHVS and FQNEAQ. The junction had 9 bases not matched to a gene; V was cut back by 5 bases and J by 4 bases. Here the CDR3 DNA reads TGTGCCAGCAGCGCCCGGGACAGGGTAGTATACGAGCAGTACTTC. It yields the protein CASSARDRVVYEQYF.

V is TRBV6-5 and J is TRBJ1-1; 7 nucleotides match TRBD1. V shed 7 bases, J shed 8 bases, and the junction held 10 bases outside the gene matches. Germline CDR1 MNHEY, CDR2 SVGAGI. This CDR3 region has 13 residues. In DNA form, the CDR3 reads TGTGCCAGCAATACAGGGGCCGGAACCGAAGCTTTCTTT. The encoded protein is CASNTGAGTEAFF.

V and J are TRBV7-2 and TRBJ2-7, with 9 positions matching TRBD2. V shed 0 bases, J shed 1 base, and the junction held 4 bases outside the gene matches. Looked up from germline, CDR1 is SGHTA and CDR2 is FQGNSA. This CDR3 has 16 residues. The CDR3 here is CASSLALAGASYEQYF. CDR3 coding DNA: TGTGCCAGCAGCTTAGCCTTAGCGGGGGCGTCCTACGAGCAGTACTTC.

This sequence joins TRBV18 and TRBJ2-6; D is perhaps TRBD1 (5 bases). The V and J ends lost 5 bases and 5 bases respectively, with 22 bases between them. The length of the CDR3 is 18 residues. Germline V gives CDR1 KGHSH, CDR2 LQKENI. The CDR3 region has the DNA TGTGCCAGCTCAGTGTACATGGACATTACAAGTCGGGCCAACGTCCTGACTTTC. Protein sequence: CASSVYMDITSRANVLTF.

The sample holds one count of this clone. The chain uses TRBV5-1 and TRBJ1-2, with 11 bases that match TRBD1. With 4 bases clipped from V and 4 bases from J, the junction kept 9 bases outside the gene matches. The CDR3 runs 16 residues. From germline, CDR1 is SGHRS and CDR2 YFSETQ. CDR3 in amino acids: CASSPRTGGDGYGYTF. The DNA for the CDR3 is TGCGCCAGCAGCCCACGGACAGGGGGCGATGGCTATGGCTACACCTTC.

The V call is TRBV6-5, the J call TRBJ2-5; 7 bases line up with TRBD2. Germline CDR1 MNHEY, CDR2 SVGAGI. The CDR3 length is 15 residues. The trim removed 8 bases at V and 4 bases at J, leaving 13 bases unmatched. CDR3 DNA sequence: TGTGCCAGCGGTAGTTGGGGGGGGTCGGGAGAGACCCAGTACTTC. Translation gives CASGSWGGSGETQYF.

This rearrangement joins TRBV29-1 to TRBJ2-7; TRBD2 aligns across 10 bases. In germline, CDR1 is SQVTM, CDR2 ANQGSEA. The CDR3 has 17 residues. The trim removed 5 bases at V and 4 bases at J, leaving 17 bases unmatched. The CDR3 sequence is CSVRLMASGGILYEQYF. In nucleotides, the CDR3 is TGCAGCGTTCGGTTAATGGCTAGCGGGGGCATCTTATACGAGCAGTACTTC.

This clone was recorded once. The rearrangement uses TRBV9 and TRBJ2-1, with a possible D match to TRBD2 (6 bases). Germline V CDR1 and CDR2: SGDLS, YYNGEE. The germline V and J ends were trimmed by 3 bases and 1 base, with 17 bases remaining between them. The CDR3 contains 17 residues. The CDR3 is CASSEALVGGSYNEQFF. CDR3 nucleotides: TGTGCCAGCAGCGAGGCACTCGTGGGAGGTTCCTACAATGAGCAGTTCTTC. Together with reference TRBV9 and TRBJ2-1, the CDR3 gives the full variable domain: DSGVTQTPKHLITATGQRVTLRCSPRSGDLSVYWYQQSLDQGLQFLIQYYNGEERAKGNILERFSAQQFPDLHSELNLSSLELGDSALYFCASSEALVGGSYNEQFFGPGTRLTVL.

This chain connects TRBV28 to TRBJ1-4, with TRBD1 as a possible D gene (5 bases). The CDR3 has 15 amino acids. Germline V gives CDR1 MDHEN, CDR2 SYDVKM. The ends were cut back, 6 bases at V and 3 bases at J, with 14 bases in the middle. CDR3 protein: CASSRSGFSNEKLFF. CDR3 nucleotide sequence: TGTGCCAGCAGCCGATCAGGGTTCTCTAATGAAAAACTGTTTTTT.

The chain employs TRBV5-6 and TRBJ2-1, with 10 nucleotides matching TRBD1. Germline V gives CDR1 SGHDT, CDR2 YYEEEE. This CDR3 region has 15 residues. V shed 5 bases, J shed 8 bases, and the junction held 10 bases outside the gene matches. The CDR3 DNA is TGTGCCAGCAGTGTTTGGGACAGGGGTGGAGATGAGCAGTTCTTC. Translating gives CASSVWDRGGDEQFF.